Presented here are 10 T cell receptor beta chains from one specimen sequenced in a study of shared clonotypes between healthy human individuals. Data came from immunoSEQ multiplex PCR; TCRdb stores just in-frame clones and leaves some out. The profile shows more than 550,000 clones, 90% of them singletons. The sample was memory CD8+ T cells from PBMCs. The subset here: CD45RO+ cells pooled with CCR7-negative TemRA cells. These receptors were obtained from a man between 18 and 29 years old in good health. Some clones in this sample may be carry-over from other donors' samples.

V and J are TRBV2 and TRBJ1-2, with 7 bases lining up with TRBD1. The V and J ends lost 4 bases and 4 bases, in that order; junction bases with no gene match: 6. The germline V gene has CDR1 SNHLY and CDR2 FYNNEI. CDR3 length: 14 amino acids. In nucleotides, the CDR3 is TGTGCCAGCAGTGGGGGACAGCCCTTCTATGGCTACACCTTC. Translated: CASSGGQPFYGYTF.

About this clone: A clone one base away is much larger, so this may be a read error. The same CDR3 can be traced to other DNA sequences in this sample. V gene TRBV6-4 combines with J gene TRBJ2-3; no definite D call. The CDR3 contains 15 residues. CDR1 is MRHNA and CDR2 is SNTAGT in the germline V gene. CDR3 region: CASSDSIGDTDTQYF. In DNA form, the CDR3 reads TGTGCCAGCAGTGACTCGATCGGCGACACAGATACGCAGTATTTC.

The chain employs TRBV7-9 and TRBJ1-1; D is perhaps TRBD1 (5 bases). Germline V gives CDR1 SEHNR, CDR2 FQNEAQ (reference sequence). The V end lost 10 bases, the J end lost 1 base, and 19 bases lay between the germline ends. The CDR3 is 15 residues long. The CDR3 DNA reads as TGTGCCACCCCTCCCCGGGGCACGACGAACACTGAAGCTTTCTTT. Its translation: CATPPRGTTNTEAFF.

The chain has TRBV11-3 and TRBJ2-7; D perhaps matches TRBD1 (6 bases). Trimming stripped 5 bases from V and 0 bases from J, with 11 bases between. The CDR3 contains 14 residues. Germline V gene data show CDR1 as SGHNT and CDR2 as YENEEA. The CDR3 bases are TGTGCCAGCAGCATGGACAGTGACTCCTACGAGCAGTACTTC. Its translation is CASSMDSDSYEQYF.

The CDR3 loop is CASSSSGAENPYEQYF. The CDR3 DNA follows: TGTGCCAGCAGTTCTAGCGGAGCGGAAAATCCCTACGAGCAGTACTTC. V gene TRBV28 combines with J gene TRBJ2-7; TRBD2 matches 7 bases. This CDR3 contains 16 residues. The ends lost 4 bases at V and 2 bases at J; junction bases unmatched: 11. CDR1 is MDHEN, CDR2 SYDVKM, per germline.

Here the CDR3 DNA reads TGTGCCACCAGCAGAGGTTATGAAGCGGAGGGCTACACCTTC. Its translation: CATSRGYEAEGYTF. The V call is TRBV15, the J call TRBJ1-2; no firm D call. V shed 1 base and J shed 8 bases, with 14 bases lying between them. Germline CDR1 LNHNV, CDR2 YYDKDF (reference sequence). The CDR3 runs to 14 residues. The whole variable domain, filled in from reference TRBV15 and TRBJ1-2, reads DAMVIQNPRYQVTQFGKPVTLSCSQTLNHNVMYWYQQKSSQAPKLLFHYYDKDFNNEADTPDNFQSRRPNTSFCFLDIRSPGLGDTAMYLCATSRGYEAEGYTFGSGTRLTVV.

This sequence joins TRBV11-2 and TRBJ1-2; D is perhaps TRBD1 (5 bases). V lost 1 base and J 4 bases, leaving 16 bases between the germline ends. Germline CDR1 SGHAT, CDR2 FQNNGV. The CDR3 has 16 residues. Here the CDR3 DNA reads TGTGCCAGCAGCTTAGTCGTGGGTGTGGGGGGCTATGGCTACACCTTC. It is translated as CASSLVVGVGGYGYTF. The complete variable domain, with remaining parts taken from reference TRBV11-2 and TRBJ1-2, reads EAGVAQSPRYKIIEKRQSVAFWCNPISGHATLYWYQQILGQGPKLLIQFQNNGVVDDSQLPKDRFSAERLKGVDSTLKIQPAKLEDSAVYLCASSLVVGVGGYGYTFGSGTRLTVV.

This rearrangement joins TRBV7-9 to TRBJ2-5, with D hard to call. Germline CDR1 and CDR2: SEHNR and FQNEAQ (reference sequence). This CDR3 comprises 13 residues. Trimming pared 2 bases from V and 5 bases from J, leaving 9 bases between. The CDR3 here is CASSLRVRETQYF. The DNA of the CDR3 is TGTGCCAGCAGCTTACGGGTGAGGGAGACCCAGTACTTC.

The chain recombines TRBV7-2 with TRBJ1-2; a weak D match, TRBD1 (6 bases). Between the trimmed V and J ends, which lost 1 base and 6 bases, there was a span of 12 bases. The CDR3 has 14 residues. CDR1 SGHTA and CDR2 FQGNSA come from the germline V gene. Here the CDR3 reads CASSLGQAVDGYTF. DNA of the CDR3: TGTGCCAGCAGCTTAGGACAGGCGGTGGATGGCTACACCTTC.

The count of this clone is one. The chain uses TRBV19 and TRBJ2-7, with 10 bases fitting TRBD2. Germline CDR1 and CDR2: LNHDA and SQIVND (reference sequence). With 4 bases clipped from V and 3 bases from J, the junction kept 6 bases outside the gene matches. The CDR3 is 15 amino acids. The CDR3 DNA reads TGTGCCAGTAGTAACCTAGCGGGAGAGATCTACGAGCAGTACTTC. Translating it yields CASSNLAGEIYEQYF. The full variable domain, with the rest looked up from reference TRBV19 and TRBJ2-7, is DGGITQSPKYLFRKEGQNVTLSCEQNLNHDAMYWYRQDPGQGLRLIYYSQIVNDFQKGDIAEGYSVSREKKESFPLTVTSAQKNPTAFYLCASSNLAGEIYEQYFGPGTRLTVT.